The clone carrying this T cell receptor (beta chain) was recorded many times. It was RNA transcripts that yielded the amplified TCR beta CDR3 regions. TCR CDR3 underwent first-round RT-PCR with the HTBI primer set. TCRdb called the multiplex PCR reads again in MiXCR, with one record for every CDR3 protein. This table has around 700,000 distinct CDR3 sequences, approximately 36% appearing once. The entry originates in a study of T cells in Graves' hyperthyroidism and ophthalmopathy. There are 12 residues in the CDR3. The V segment lost 5 bases and the J segment 11 bases; nucleotides outside the gene matches: 7. The germline V gene encodes CDR1 LGHNT and CDR2 FRNRAP.

This receptor was obtained from a woman in her 40s with Graves' hyperthyroidism. The gene calls are TRBV12-5 and TRBJ1-1; 8 nucleotides line up with TRBD1. The source material was blood. The CDR3 reads CASGLGQGDAFF. CDR3 DNA sequence: TGTGCTAGTGGTCTTGGACAGGGAGATGCTTTCTTT.